Shown below are 6 T cell receptor beta chains from a single sample sequenced in a study of T-cell memory formation after mild COVID-19. From the 5' RACE reads, TCRdb called clonotypes with MiXCR, one entry per CDR3 protein. Found here are over 35,000 distinct CDR3 sequences, roughly 9.8% of them singletons; the top ten hold 10% to 15%. The sequencing sample was made of PBMCs or a T cell subset sorted from them (not recorded which). Receptors were obtained from an adult woman who had mild COVID-19 (a few samples of this study predate the infection). Cell type and time point are not known.

This clonotype appeared a few times. This chain connects TRBV9 to TRBJ2-1; 10 bases are a match to TRBD2. CDR3 size: 15 residues. J was trimmed by 4 bases and V by 1 base; bases with no gene match: 2. Germline CDR1 and CDR2: SGDLS and YYNGEE. The CDR3 sequence: CASSVSSGRYNEQFF. The CDR3 DNA follows: TGTGCCAGCAGCGTATCTAGCGGGAGATACAATGAGCAGTTCTTC.

The sample holds a few counts of this clonotype. This chain uses TRBV9 with TRBJ2-5; no clear D. The CDR3 is 14 residues long. The germline V gene encodes CDR1 SGDLS and CDR2 YYNGEE. Trimming took 0 bases from V and 7 from J, leaving 13 bases between them. CDR3 in DNA: TGTGCCAGCAGCGTAGATTCAGGCTGGGGGACCCAGTACTTC. Its translation: CASSVDSGWGTQYF. Complete variable domain (other parts from reference TRBV9 and TRBJ2-5): DSGVTQTPKHLITATGQRVTLRCSPRSGDLSVYWYQQSLDQGLQFLIQYYNGEERAKGNILERFSAQQFPDLHSELNLSSLELGDSALYFCASSVDSGWGTQYFGPGTRLLVL.

The J gene is TRBJ2-2, the V gene TRBV12-3 or TRBV12-4, with D tentatively TRBD1 (6 bases). V lost 6 bases and J lost 4, with 18 bases in between. The CDR3 covers 16 residues. CDR3 coding DNA: TGTGCCAGCAGAAAAAGCCTGGACAGCCTCACCGGGGAGCTGTTTTTT. It encodes CASRKSLDSLTGELFF.

This clonotype was observed a few times. V and J are TRBV20-1 and TRBJ1-5; the D gene is possibly TRBD1 (6 bases). Germline V gene sequence: CDR1 DFQATT, CDR2 SNEGSKA (reference sequence). The V gene lost 1 base and the J gene lost 3 bases, with 13 bases spanning the gap. The CDR3 is made up of 15 amino acids. The CDR3 sequence: CSARVQGLNNQPQHF. The CDR3 bases are TGCAGTGCTAGAGTCCAGGGGCTAAACAATCAGCCCCAGCATTTT.

This clonotype was counted ten times or more. The chain carries TRBV6-2 or TRBV6-3 and TRBJ2-1, with TRBD2 matching 10 bases. There are 15 residues in the CDR3. CDR1 and CDR2 (germline): MNHEY, SVGEGT. The trim removed 5 bases at V and 4 bases at J, leaving 5 bases unmatched. The DNA of the CDR3 is TGTGCCAGCAGTGACAGCGGGGGGGGTTACAATGAGCAGTTCTTC. Its protein is CASSDSGGGYNEQFF.

The chain combines TRBV4-2 with TRBJ2-7; TRBD1 is a possible D gene (5 bases). Germline values: CDR1 LGHNA, CDR2 YNFKEQ. Trimming cost V 0 bases and J 2 bases, with 14 bases left between them. The CDR3 has 16 residues. CDR3 sequence: CASSQEGAGPTYEQYF. In DNA form, the CDR3 reads TGTGCCAGCAGCCAAGAAGGGGCAGGGCCAACCTACGAGCAGTACTTC.